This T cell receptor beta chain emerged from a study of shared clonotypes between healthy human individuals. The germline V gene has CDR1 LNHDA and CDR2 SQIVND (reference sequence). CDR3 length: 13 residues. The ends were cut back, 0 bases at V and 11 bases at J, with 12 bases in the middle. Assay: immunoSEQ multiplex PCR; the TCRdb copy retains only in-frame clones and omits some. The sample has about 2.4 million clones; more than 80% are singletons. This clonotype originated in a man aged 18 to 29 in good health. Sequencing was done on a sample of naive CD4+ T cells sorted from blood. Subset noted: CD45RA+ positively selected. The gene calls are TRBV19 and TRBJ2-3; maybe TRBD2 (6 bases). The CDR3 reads CASSIDLEGGQYF. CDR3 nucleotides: TGTGCCAGTAGTATAGATTTGGAGGGCGGGCAGTATTTT.